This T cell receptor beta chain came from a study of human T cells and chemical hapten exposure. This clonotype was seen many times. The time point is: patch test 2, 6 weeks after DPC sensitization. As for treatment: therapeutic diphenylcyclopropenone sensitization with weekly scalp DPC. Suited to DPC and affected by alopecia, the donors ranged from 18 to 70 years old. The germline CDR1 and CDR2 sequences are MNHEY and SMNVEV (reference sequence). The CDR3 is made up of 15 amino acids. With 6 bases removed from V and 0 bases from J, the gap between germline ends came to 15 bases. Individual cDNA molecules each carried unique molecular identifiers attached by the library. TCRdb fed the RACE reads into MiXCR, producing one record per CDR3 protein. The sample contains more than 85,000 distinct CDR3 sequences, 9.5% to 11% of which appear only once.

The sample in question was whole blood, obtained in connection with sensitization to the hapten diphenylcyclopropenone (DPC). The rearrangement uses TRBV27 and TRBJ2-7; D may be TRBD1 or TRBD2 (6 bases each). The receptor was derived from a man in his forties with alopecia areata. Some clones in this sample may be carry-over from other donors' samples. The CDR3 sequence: CASSRGGGPSYEQYF. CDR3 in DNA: TGTGCCAGCAGCCGAGGGGGAGGACCCTCCTACGAGCAGTACTTC.